The T cell receptor beta chain described here comes from a study of OX40 agonist ivuxolimab in advanced cancers. With respect to the entire study: Ivuxolimab, which targeted the costimulatory receptor OX40 (CD134), was an agonistic, fully human IgG2 monoclonal antibody. Intravenous ivuxolimab was administered to patients every 2 weeks at six dose levels: 0.01, 0.1, 0.3, 1.5, 3 and 10 mg/kg. Of the approximately 50 dose-escalation patients, hepatocellular carcinoma was present in about 20, melanoma in approximately 15, renal cell carcinoma in 9 and head and neck cancer in 9. In the dose-escalation cohort, about four fifths of patients were male, and the mean age was around 60 years with a range of roughly 23 to 79. Prior anti-PD-1, anti-PD-L1 or anti-CTLA-4 therapy was permitted, and 40% of dose-escalation patients had received checkpoint inhibitors. Partial responses occurred in three dose-escalation patients: two with cutaneous melanoma and one with hepatocellular carcinoma. The purpose of peripheral TCRbeta sequencing was to test whether ivuxolimab changed TCR sequence diversity and led to clonal T-cell expansion. The paper covers the monotherapy dose-escalation part of the phase I ivuxolimab trial, which included N of about 50 patients.

Patients with autoimmune disease history or receiving systemic immunosuppression were excluded from the trial. Peripheral blood for TCR sequencing was collected from all dose cohorts at baseline, on cycle 4 day 1, and on cycle 7 day 1. The samples were taken from a phase I, first-in-human, multicenter, open-label dose-escalation trial of ivuxolimab. Adults with locally advanced or metastatic melanoma, renal cell carcinoma, hepatocellular carcinoma or head and neck squamous cell carcinoma were enrolled in the trial. Before TCR sequencing, CD4+ and CD8+ T cells were separately sorted from peripheral blood. To note about this clone: The target of this receptor is not known. Within one base of it there is no much larger clone, and no base qualities were kept.

Summary of the overall study and its limitations: The antigen specificity of the peripheral T cells that underwent clonal expansion was not determined. Low levels of normalized T-cell clonal expansion were also shown by some nonresponding patients. Clonal expansion of both CD4+ and CD8+ blood T cells was observed from baseline to week 6 at doses 0.1 to 3.0 mg/kg. On average, CD8+ T cells showed more expanded clones than CD4+ T cells after ivuxolimab. Partial responders in the 0.1-3.0 mg/kg groups had among the lowest normalized peripheral clonal expansion, especially among CD8+ T cells.

Trimming leaves V shorter by 7 bases and J shorter by 4 bases, with the junction holding 6 bases beyond the gene matches. The CDR3 goes from the cysteine to the phenylalanine over 12 residues. The CDR3 DNA has 36 bases and is translated from base 1. The CDR1 and CDR2 encoded by the germline V gene are SQVTM and ANQGSEA. Genomic DNA was extracted from sorted cells for sequencing of the TCRbeta CDR3 region. The immunoSEQ Assay was used for sequencing of TCRbeta CDR3 regions. In TCRdb, the immuneACCESS table is reduced to in-frame sequences with V and J assigned. These tables do not hold every clone; where another copy was compared, an unresolved V gene accounts for under half, and the others remain unexplained. The sample data list 78,000 or so clones, and around nine tenths of these were observed just once. Jointly, the top ten make up under 0.75% of the sample.

This sequence originates from an adult with an advanced solid tumor such as melanoma, head and neck, liver or kidney cancer. The specimen comprised CD4+ or CD8+ T cells sorted from blood, sampled in a trial of the OX40 agonist ivuxolimab. The chain links TRBV29-1 with TRBJ1-2, with 7 bases in between that match TRBD1. The DNA sequence is TGCAGCGCAAAGACAGGGAGCTATGGCTACACCTTC. This translates into CSAKTGSYGYTF.